This TCR beta chain appears in the sequencing data of a study of shared clonotypes between healthy human individuals. Generated by immunoSEQ multiplex PCR, the TCRdb table keeps only in-frame clones and is missing some. In the table there are 700,000 or so clones, approximately 79% of which are singletons. This clone was counted only a few times. Its specificity is not known. Other DNA sequences in this specimen translate into the identical CDR3. Germline lookup yields CDR1 ENHRY and CDR2 SYGVKD. The CDR3 runs 14 residues. After removal of 2 bases from V and 6 bases from J, the junction contained 2 bases not matched to a gene. Study outcomes and limitations: Large sequencing depth failed to make sorted-subset sequencing complete, rarefaction showed.

V and J are TRBV10-3 and TRBJ1-4; 8 bases match TRBD1. The sequence was collected from a woman aged 25 to 39 in good health. The sample was memory CD4+ T cells sorted from blood. Regarding subset: CD45RA-negative fraction. CDR3: CAISEGQGDEKLFF. The CDR3 nucleotides read TGTGCCATCAGTGAGGGACAGGGCGATGAAAAACTGTTTTTT.